This TCR beta chain was identified during a study of shared clonotypes between healthy human individuals. This table comes from immunoSEQ multiplex PCR, and its TCRdb copy is limited to in-frame clones, with some not included. The sample shows 2.5 million or so clones, around nine tenths of them seen only once. CDR1 KGHSH and CDR2 LQKENI come from the germline V gene. The CDR3 loop spans 14 amino acids. Trimming stripped 4 bases from V and 6 bases from J, with 13 bases between. This clone came up once. The receptor's source is a man aged 18 to 35 in good health. This chain links TRBV18 with TRBJ2-1, with D uncertain. The sequencing sample was made of naive CD4+ T cells sorted from blood. Noted subset: CD45RA+ positively selected. The CDR3 DNA sequence: TGTGCCAGCTCACATTCGGCGGACCTCAATGAGCAGTTCTTC. Protein sequence: CASSHSADLNEQFF.